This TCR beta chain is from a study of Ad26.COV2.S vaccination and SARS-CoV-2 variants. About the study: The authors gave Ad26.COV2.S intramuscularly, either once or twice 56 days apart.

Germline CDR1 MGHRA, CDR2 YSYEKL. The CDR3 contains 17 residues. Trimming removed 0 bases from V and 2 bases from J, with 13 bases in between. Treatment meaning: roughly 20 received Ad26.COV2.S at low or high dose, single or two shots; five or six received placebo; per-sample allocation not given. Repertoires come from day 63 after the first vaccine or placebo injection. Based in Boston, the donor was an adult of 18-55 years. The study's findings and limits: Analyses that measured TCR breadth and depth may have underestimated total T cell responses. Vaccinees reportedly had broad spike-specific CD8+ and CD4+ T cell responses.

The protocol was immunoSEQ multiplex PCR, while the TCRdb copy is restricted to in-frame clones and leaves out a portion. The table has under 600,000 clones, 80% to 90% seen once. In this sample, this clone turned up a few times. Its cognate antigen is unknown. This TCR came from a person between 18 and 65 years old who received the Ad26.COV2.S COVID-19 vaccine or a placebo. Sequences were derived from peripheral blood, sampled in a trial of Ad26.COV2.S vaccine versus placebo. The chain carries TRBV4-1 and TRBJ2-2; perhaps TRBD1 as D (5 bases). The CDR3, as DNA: TGCGCCAGCAGCCAAGATGTGAGGCAGGGAAACACCGGGGAGCTGTTTTTT. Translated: CASSQDVRQGNTGELFF.